This T cell receptor (beta chain) was sequenced for a study of T cell responses to AZD1222 COVID-19 vaccine. Concerning this clone: Its matching antigen is unknown.

TCRdb's copy holds only in-frame clones and misses some; the assay was immunoSEQ multiplex PCR. Among tens of thousands of clones listed, around nine tenths were seen once. The CDR3 is 14 amino acids. Germline CDR1 reads WSHSY; CDR2 reads SAAADI. The ends were cut back, 2 bases at V and 0 bases at J, with 5 bases in the middle. Overall study results and limits: Among AZD1222 vaccinees, only six or seven were seropositive at baseline. Along spike, vaccine-associated CD4 TCRs were found throughout, with dominance at 160-218 and 743-854. The peak T cell response came first, and repertoires were sampled only after it.

This clonotype originated in an adult in good health. This chain links TRBV10-2 with TRBJ2-1, with no clear D. The sequencing here drew on peripheral blood, taken on day 0 of AZD1222 vaccination. The CDR3 protein is CASSERNSYNEQFF. CDR3 coding DNA: TGCGCCAGCAGTGAGCGCAACTCCTACAATGAGCAGTTCTTC.